A single sample gave rise to the 30 T cell receptor beta chains below, sequenced in a study of T cell changes during pregnancy in multiple sclerosis (dated by TCRdb to the late 2010s). Libraries were made using the immunoSEQ multiplex PCR assay. TCRdb holds this immuneACCESS table with in-frame rearrangements only. Some clones are missing; in checked studies, unresolved V genes explain under half, and the rest has no known cause. The sample table records more than 50,000 clones; around 94% of these occur just once. Of the sample, under 3% falls within the top ten clones. The specimen was CD8+ T cells from peripheral blood mononuclear cells, collected after pregnancy. Receptors originate from a female donor with multiple sclerosis, enrolled in a pregnancy study.

In its sample, this clone was seen a few times. This sequence joins TRBV19 and TRBJ1-1, with 8 bases lining up with TRBD1. Germline V CDR1 and CDR2: LNHDA, SQIVND (reference sequence). With V trimmed by 6 bases and J by 5 bases, 5 bases remained unmatched. CDR3 length equals 13 residues. In DNA form, the CDR3 reads TGTGCCAGTAGATTACAGGGGGGTACTGAAGCTTTCTTT. It encodes CASRLQGGTEAFF.

V and J are TRBV7-2 and TRBJ2-7; 10 positions match TRBD1. Germline assignment: CDR1 SGHTA and CDR2 FQGNSA. Losses at the gene ends were 5 bases for V and 4 bases for J; bases not matched to a gene: 5. The CDR3 totals 14 residues. CDR3 sequence (DNA): TGTGCCAGCAGCCCACGGACAGGGGGGTACGAGCAGTACTTC. This encodes CASSPRTGGYEQYF. Complete variable domain (other parts from reference TRBV7-2 and TRBJ2-7): GAGVSQSPSNKVTEKGKDVELRCDPISGHTALYWYRQSLGQGLEFLIYFQGNSAPDKSGLPSDRFSAERTGGSVSTLTIQRTQQEDSAVYLCASSPRTGGYEQYFGPGTRLTVT.

This clone appeared a single time. The chain links TRBV5-4 to TRBJ2-5; D gene ambiguous. Germline assignment: CDR1 SGHNT and CDR2 YYREEE (reference sequence). This CDR3 has 14 residues. V gave up 0 bases and J gave up 2 bases, with 8 bases separating them. The CDR3 region is CASSLAYEQETQYF. CDR3 DNA: TGTGCCAGCAGCTTGGCGTACGAGCAAGAGACCCAGTACTTC.

The chain carries TRBV5-4 and TRBJ2-7; the match to TRBD2 covers 10 bases. The CDR3 spans 15 residues. Germline V CDR1 and CDR2: SGHNT, YYREEE (reference sequence). The V segment lost 2 bases and the J segment 2 bases; nucleotides outside the gene matches: 4. The CDR3 nucleotides are TGTGCCAGCAGCTTTATAGCGGGAGGTGCCTACGAGCAGTACTTC. Protein product: CASSFIAGGAYEQYF.

V gene TRBV5-4 combines with J gene TRBJ2-7, with 12 bases aligning to TRBD2. Germline V gene data show CDR1 as SGHNT and CDR2 as YYREEE (reference sequence). This CDR3 region has 15 residues. V lost 4 bases and J lost 7; bases outside the gene matches: 9. CDR3 region: CASSRASGRAEEQYF. The CDR3 region has the DNA TGTGCCAGCAGCCGCGCTAGCGGGAGGGCGGAAGAGCAGTACTTC.

The V call is TRBV23-1, the J call TRBJ2-2; a possible D gene is TRBD2 (6 bases). TRBV23-1 counts as an open reading frame of uncertain function. The V and J ends lost 6 bases and 0 bases respectively, with 17 bases between them. This CDR3 has 17 residues. CDR3 amino acids: CASRTPPGLSNTGELFF. The CDR3, as DNA: TGCGCCAGCAGAACGCCTCCGGGACTTTCGAACACCGGGGAGCTGTTTTTT.

CDR3: CSVSQISYNEQFF. CDR3 sequence (DNA): TGCAGCGTTTCCCAGATCTCCTACAATGAGCAGTTCTTC. V gene TRBV29-1 combines with J gene TRBJ2-1, with unresolved D. The CDR3 sequence is 13 residues long. Looked up from germline, CDR1 is SQVTM and CDR2 is ANQGSEA. The ends were cut back, 5 bases at V and 0 bases at J, with 8 bases in the middle.

As DNA, the CDR3 is TGTGCCAGTAGTTGGGGACAGGGCCCCTATGGCTACACCTTC. It codes for CASSWGQGPYGYTF. The chain links TRBV19 to TRBJ1-2; 9 bases agree with TRBD1. Germline trimming cut 5 bases from V and 4 bases from J; bases unmatched to any gene: 5. The germline V gene encodes CDR1 LNHDA and CDR2 SQIVND (reference sequence). This CDR3 is 14 amino acids long.

The chain carries TRBV5-1 and TRBJ2-4, with 7 nucleotides matching TRBD2. This CDR3 spans 14 amino acids. The junction had 8 bases not matched to a gene; V was cut back by 0 bases and J by 11 bases. CDR1 and CDR2 (germline): SGHRS, YFSETQ. The CDR3 nucleotides read TGCGCCAGCAGCTTGGACGGGGGGTTCAGCGTTCAGTACTTC. It codes for CASSLDGGFSVQYF.

The rearrangement links TRBV12-5 to TRBJ2-1, with 7 bases aligning to TRBD2. V shed 0 bases and J 0 bases; nucleotides not matched to a gene: 2. The CDR3 is made up of 16 amino acids. Germline assignment: CDR1 LGHNT and CDR2 FRNRAP. Here the CDR3 reads CASGLVPGGSYNEQFF. Here the CDR3 DNA reads TGTGCTAGTGGTTTGGTACCGGGAGGCTCCTACAATGAGCAGTTCTTC.

The chain carries TRBV11-1 and TRBJ2-7; 9 positions match TRBD1. Per the germline V gene, CDR1 is SGHAT and CDR2 is FQDESV (reference sequence). The V gene end was trimmed by 5 bases and the J gene end by 4 bases; junction bases not matched to a gene: 9. This CDR3 comprises 15 residues. CDR3 sequence reads: CASSDNRGRPYEQYF. The CDR3 DNA reads TGTGCCAGCAGCGACAACAGGGGGCGACCGTACGAGCAGTACTTC.

The rearrangement joins TRBV11-2 to TRBJ2-3, with TRBD1 as a possible D gene (6 bases). CDR3 length equals 15 residues. The V and J ends lost 5 bases and 6 bases respectively, with 18 bases between them. Germline V gene lookup returns CDR1 SGHAT and CDR2 FQNNGV. CDR3 nucleotide sequence: TGTGCCAGCAGCCTGCTTCAGCCAGGGGAGGATACGCAGTATTTT. This gives the protein CASSLLQPGEDTQYF.

The CDR3 DNA sequence: TGTGCCAGTAGCGAGATCCTTCTGCAGGGACAGGGGAACACTGAAGCTTTCTTT. The encoded protein is CASSEILLQGQGNTEAFF. V and J are TRBV19 and TRBJ1-1; 9 bases match TRBD1. The J segment lost 1 base and the V segment lost 6 bases, leaving 15 bases of the junction unmatched. From germline, CDR1 is LNHDA and CDR2 SQIVND (reference sequence). This CDR3 region has 18 residues.

This chain joins TRBV4-1 and TRBJ1-5; no definite D call. Germline values: CDR1 MGHRA, CDR2 YSYEKL. Between the trimmed V and J ends, which lost 1 base and 7 bases, there was a span of 14 bases. The CDR3 consists of 15 residues. The CDR3 is CASSQVVDSGQPQHF. The CDR3 DNA sequence: TGCGCCAGCAGCCAAGTGGTGGACTCGGGCCAGCCCCAGCATTTT.

J is TRBJ2-5 and V is TRBV27; 12 bases align to TRBD2. Germline values: CDR1 MNHEY, CDR2 SMNVEV (reference sequence). The CDR3 is 16 residues long. The V gene end was trimmed by 5 bases and the J gene end by 5 bases; junction bases not matched to a gene: 9. The CDR3 sequence is CASSPTSGSLRETQYF. The CDR3 DNA reads as TGTGCCAGCAGTCCGACTAGCGGGAGTCTCAGGGAGACCCAGTACTTC.

The J gene is TRBJ2-2, the V gene TRBV4-2; the match to TRBD2 covers 15 bases. With V trimmed by 0 bases and J by 6 bases, 8 bases remained unmatched. This CDR3 contains 19 residues. Germline V gives CDR1 LGHNA, CDR2 YNFKEQ. The CDR3 spells CASSQDFVGLAGGPGELFF. CDR3 nucleotide sequence: TGTGCCAGCAGCCAAGATTTCGTCGGACTAGCGGGAGGGCCCGGGGAGCTGTTTTTT.

The chain joins TRBV7-9 to TRBJ2-3; D may be TRBD2 (6 bases). The CDR3 is 14 amino acids. CDR1 SEHNR and CDR2 FQNEAQ come from the germline V gene (reference sequence). V was cut by 1 base and J by 4 bases, with 9 bases left in between. The CDR3 region has the DNA TGTGCCAGCAGCTTAGTTCTAGCGCCAGATACGCAGTATTTT. It codes for CASSLVLAPDTQYF.

V usage is TRBV19 and J usage is TRBJ2-1, with a weak D call TRBD2 (6 bases). Per the germline V gene, CDR1 is LNHDA and CDR2 is SQIVND (reference sequence). V was shortened by 4 bases and J by 3 bases, with 16 bases between the two germline ends. The CDR3 runs 16 residues. The CDR3 sequence: CASSKTSSYLYNEQFF. The CDR3 DNA reads as TGTGCCAGTAGTAAAACTAGCTCTTACCTCTACAATGAGCAGTTCTTC.

V is TRBV7-6 and J is TRBJ2-5; TRBD2 might be the D (5 bases). This CDR3 has 15 residues. Germline V lookup: CDR1 SGHVS, CDR2 FNYEAQ. Trimming took off 3 bases at V and 2 bases at J, with 13 bases between the two ends. CDR3 in DNA: TGTGCCAGCAGCTTTGTGTTTAGCGCACAAGAGACCCAGTACTTC. Translated: CASSFVFSAQETQYF.

This sequence joins TRBV5-1 and TRBJ2-7, with TRBD2 matching over 9 bases. Germline V gives CDR1 SGHRS, CDR2 YFSETQ. This CDR3 has 16 residues. Losses at the gene ends were 0 bases for V and 2 bases for J; bases not matched to a gene: 6. The CDR3 DNA follows: TGCGCCAGCAGCTTGGCCTCGTCTAGCGGGACCTACGAGCAGTACTTC. Protein: CASSLASSSGTYEQYF.

V usage is TRBV19 and J usage is TRBJ1-1, with D unresolved. Trimming stripped 6 bases from V and 7 bases from J, with 15 bases between. The CDR3 covers 13 residues. Germline CDR1 reads LNHDA; CDR2 reads SQIVND (reference sequence). The CDR3 is CASSHPKEVEAFF. In DNA form, the CDR3 reads TGTGCCAGTAGCCACCCCAAGGAGGTTGAAGCTTTCTTT.

The chain links TRBV6-6 to TRBJ2-3; 8 nucleotides agree with TRBD2. Germline V gene lookup returns CDR1 MNHNY and CDR2 SVGAGI (reference sequence). With V trimmed by 5 bases and J by 5 bases, 3 bases remained unmatched. There are 13 residues in the CDR3. CDR3 sequence reads: CASSQLAGDTQYF. CDR3 DNA: TGTGCCAGCAGTCAGCTAGCGGGAGATACGCAGTATTTT.

The V call is TRBV6-1, the J call TRBJ2-5; D not certain. The CDR3 has 15 residues. V lost 0 bases, J lost 0 bases, and 8 bases lay in between. CDR1 and CDR2 (germline): MNHNS, SASEGT. The CDR3 protein is CASSEAVEDQETQYF. Written as DNA, the CDR3 is TGTGCCAGCAGTGAAGCGGTCGAGGACCAAGAGACCCAGTACTTC.

This rearrangement joins TRBV14 to TRBJ2-7; 9 bases map to TRBD2. Germline values: CDR1 SGHDN, CDR2 FVKESK. CDR3 length equals 20 residues. Trimming removed 6 bases from V and 2 bases from J; junction bases left unmatched: 23. CDR3 coding DNA: TGTGCCAGCAGTCCAGGGACGGCTTTCACTAGCGGGTCATTTCCCTACGAGCAGTACTTC. Amino acids: CASSPGTAFTSGSFPYEQYF.

The gene calls are TRBV18 and TRBJ2-1; maybe TRBD2 (5 bases). The CDR3 consists of 15 residues. Germline V gene data show CDR1 as KGHSH and CDR2 as LQKENI. The germline V and J ends were trimmed by 0 bases and 7 bases, with 13 bases remaining between them. For the CDR3, the DNA is TGTGCCAGCTCACCACCGGAATTAGCGAATAATGAGCAGTTCTTC. Protein product: CASSPPELANNEQFF. Filled out from reference TRBV18 and TRBJ2-1, the complete variable domain reads NAGVMQNPRHLVRRRGQEARLRCSPMKGHSHVYWYRQLPEEGLKFMVYLQKENIIDESGMPKERFSAEFPKEGPSILRIQQVVRGDSAAYFCASSPPELANNEQFFGPGTRLTVL.

The chain recombines TRBV2 with TRBJ2-7, with TRBD1 matching 7 bases. The CDR3 has 14 residues. Germline assignment: CDR1 SNHLY and CDR2 FYNNEI. After removal of 5 bases from V and 0 bases from J, the junction contained 4 bases not matched to a gene. The CDR3 sequence is CASSLGGVSYEQYF. Written as DNA, the CDR3 is TGTGCCAGCAGTTTAGGGGGCGTCTCCTACGAGCAGTACTTC.

V usage is TRBV9 and J usage is TRBJ2-1; 7 bases map to TRBD2. V shed 4 bases and J 2 bases; nucleotides not matched to a gene: 9. Germline V lookup: CDR1 SGDLS, CDR2 YYNGEE. This CDR3 is 16 amino acids long. CDR3 region: CASSPQAGPAYNEQFF. CDR3 DNA: TGTGCCAGCAGCCCACAAGCGGGGCCAGCCTACAATGAGCAGTTCTTC.

V usage is TRBV19 and J usage is TRBJ2-7; TRBD1 matches 9 bases. The ends lost 3 bases at V and 4 bases at J; junction bases unmatched: 4. This CDR3 has 14 residues. CDR1 is LNHDA, CDR2 SQIVND, per germline (reference sequence). DNA of the CDR3: TGTGCCAGTAGTATGACGACAGGGGGATACGAGCAGTACTTC. Translating it yields CASSMTTGGYEQYF.

The count of this clone is one. The chain employs TRBV7-8 and TRBJ2-7, with D tentatively TRBD2 (6 bases). Germline CDR1 SGHVS, CDR2 FQNEAQ. This CDR3 is built from 17 residues. Trimming took off 1 base at V and 5 bases at J, with 21 bases between the two ends. The CDR3 DNA is TGTGCCAGCAGCTTAGGAGGCGGGGCTTTAGTTTCGGACGAGCAGTACTTC. This encodes CASSLGGGALVSDEQYF.

The chain recombines TRBV19 with TRBJ1-1; no firm D call. The CDR3 extends over 12 amino acids. Germline CDR1 is LNHDA and CDR2 is SQIVND (reference sequence). With 3 bases removed from V and 4 bases from J, the gap between germline ends came to 6 bases. CDR3 in amino acids: CASSIGSTEAFF. The CDR3 nucleotides are TGTGCCAGTAGTATCGGGAGCACTGAAGCTTTCTTT.